The 23 T cell receptor beta chains presented below share a single source sample, sequenced in a study of vaccination and CD4 T cells after COVID-19. Sequenced with the Oncomine TCR Beta short-read assay was DNA taken from cultured CD4+ T cells. TCRdb reanalysed the PCR reads using MiXCR and keeps one entry per CDR3 protein. The sample carries about 17,000 distinct CDR3 sequences, under 55% recorded once. Their cognate antigens are unknown. Time point indicated: late sampling 161 to 241 days after vaccination in three convalescent patients. Treatment described: approximately nine-day PBMC culture with coronavirus spike peptide pools or control peptides (ViraFEST assay). Sample: CD4+ T cells from blood, cultured in vitro, taken about 7 months after SARS-CoV-2 vaccination. Every receptor here comes from a human donor who had recovered from COVID-19.

CDR3 coding DNA: TGCAGTGCCTGGACAGTAGAAGAGACCCAGTACTTC. Protein product: CSAWTVEETQYF. V and J are TRBV20-1 and TRBJ2-5; D possibly corresponds to TRBD1 (6 bases). Trimming took off 6 bases at V and 3 bases at J, with 11 bases between the two ends. The CDR3 consists of 12 residues. Germline CDR1 and CDR2: DFQATT and SNEGSKA (reference sequence).

Only a few counts were recorded for this clonotype. No DNA is shown, since the ends of the CDR3 on it are uncertain; the CDR3 is the one TCRdb lists. The J gene is TRBJ2-5, the V gene TRBV7-5. TRBV7-5 is a pseudogene. The CDR3 comprises 19 residues, both ends counted. The CDR3 spells CISVPEAPTPRGTEETQYF.

The genes are TRBV7-2 and TRBJ2-1; 7 bases align to TRBD2. Germline CDR1 SGHTA, CDR2 FQGNSA. V shed 7 bases and J 0 bases; nucleotides not matched to a gene: 3. There are 14 residues in the CDR3. The CDR3 reads CASTTGGSYNEQFF. The CDR3 coding sequence is TGTGCCAGCACGACGGGGGGCTCCTACAATGAGCAGTTCTTC.

This clonotype was picked up a small number of times. This rearrangement joins TRBV6-1 to TRBJ1-5; possibly TRBD1 for D (5 bases). V lost 6 bases and J 3 bases, leaving 12 bases between the germline ends. The CDR3 sequence is 14 residues long. Germline assignment: CDR1 MNHNS and CDR2 SASEGT. The chain's CDR3 is CASSGGLSNQPQHF. The CDR3 nucleotides read TGTGCCAGCAGCGGGGGACTTTCCAATCAGCCCCAGCATTTT.

The J gene is TRBJ1-1, the V gene TRBV7-3, with a tentative D call TRBD1 (5 bases). With 1 base removed from V and 14 bases from J, the gap between germline ends came to 17 bases. This CDR3 has 13 residues. Germline V gives CDR1 SGHTA, CDR2 FQGTGA. CDR3 sequence (DNA): TGTGCCAGCAGCTTAAGGTGGGGACGCGAATGGTTCTTT. Encoded protein: CASSLRWGREWFF.

This chain links TRBV20-1 with TRBJ1-2; weak D call: TRBD1 (6 bases). Deletions cut 6 bases from V and 7 bases from J, with 30 bases between. CDR1 and CDR2 from the germline V gene are DFQATT and SNEGSKA (reference sequence). The CDR3 has 17 residues. The CDR3 sequence: CSAATQLGIRGSSGYTF. CDR3 sequence (DNA): TGCAGTGCCGCGACTCAACTGGGCATTAGGGGGAGCTCTGGCTACACCTTC.

As DNA, the CDR3 is TGTGCCAGCAGCTTTCAGATGAACACTGAAGCTTTCTTT. Amino acids: CASSFQMNTEAFF. The chain is built from TRBV7-2 and TRBJ1-1; no reliable D call. Trimming took 3 bases from V and 0 from J, leaving 5 bases between them. This CDR3 region has 13 residues. In germline, CDR1 is SGHTA, CDR2 FQGNSA.

The chain recombines TRBV11-1 with TRBJ2-7; TRBD2 aligns across 15 bases. From germline, CDR1 is SGHAT and CDR2 FQDESV (reference sequence). Trimming cost V 6 bases and J 5 bases; bases outside gene matches: 11. The CDR3 is 17 residues long. The CDR3 spells CASSLRTSGRAFHEQYF. In DNA form, the CDR3 reads TGTGCCAGCAGTTTACGGACTAGCGGGAGGGCGTTCCACGAGCAGTACTTC. The full variable domain, its missing parts supplied by reference TRBV11-1 and TRBJ2-7, is EAEVAQSPRYKITEKSQAVAFWCDPISGHATLYWYRQILGQGPELLVQFQDESVVDDSQLPKDRFSAERLKGVDSTLKIQPAELGDSAMYLCASSLRTSGRAFHEQYFGPGTRLTVT.

This sequence joins TRBV20-1 and TRBJ2-3; 8 bases align to TRBD2. This CDR3 is built from 14 residues. V was pared by 3 bases and J by 6 bases, with 8 bases of the junction left unmatched. CDR1 DFQATT and CDR2 SNEGSKA come from the germline V gene (reference sequence). The CDR3: CSARAGGLADTQYF. The CDR3 nucleotides read TGCAGTGCTAGGGCGGGGGGTTTAGCGGATACGCAGTATTTT.

The chain employs TRBV18 and TRBJ2-1; D remains unclear. This CDR3 has 13 amino acids. Deletions cut 5 bases from V and 5 bases from J, with 10 bases between. From germline, CDR1 is KGHSH and CDR2 LQKENI. The chain's CDR3 is CASSISSDNEQFF. CDR3 bases: TGTGCCAGCTCAATTAGCAGCGACAATGAGCAGTTCTTC.

This chain joins TRBV28 and TRBJ2-7; 9 bases are a match to TRBD2. The CDR3 is 15 residues long. Losses at the gene ends were 3 bases for V and 6 bases for J; bases not matched to a gene: 9. Germline loops: CDR1 MDHEN, CDR2 SYDVKM. Written as DNA, the CDR3 is TGTGCCAGCAGTTTGACGGCTAGCGGGACCCGCGAGCAGTACTTC. This encodes CASSLTASGTREQYF.

This clonotype was found a few times. The rearrangement links TRBV20-1 to TRBJ2-3; 7 bases fit TRBD2. The CDR3 runs to 14 residues. Germline V gene sequence: CDR1 DFQATT, CDR2 SNEGSKA (reference sequence). The ends lost 4 bases at V and 2 bases at J; junction bases unmatched: 6. CDR3 DNA: TGCAGTGCTACATTAGCGGGTATCACAGATACGCAGTATTTT. This encodes CSATLAGITDTQYF.

The rearrangement joins TRBV12-3 or TRBV12-4 to TRBJ1-1, with D perhaps TRBD1 (6 bases). The CDR3 covers 14 residues. Trimming left V 6 bases short and J 6 bases short, with 17 bases between. The CDR3 DNA sequence: TGTGCCAGCAGCCATGGTTGGGGGGGCGCTGAAGCTTTCTTT. It codes for CASSHGWGGAEAFF.

The J gene is TRBJ2-7, the V gene TRBV10-3, with D perhaps matching TRBD2 (7 bases). Germline V gene sequence: CDR1 ENHRY, CDR2 SYGVKD. This CDR3 has 13 amino acids. Deletions cut 11 bases from V and 2 bases from J, with 16 bases between. The CDR3, as DNA: TGTGCCTCAAGCGGGACAAACCCCTACGAGCAGTACTTC. This encodes CASSGTNPYEQYF.

The CDR3 DNA follows: TGTGCCAGCAGCCCCCGGTCAGGGGGCCGCTATGGCTACACCTTC. It translates to CASSPRSGGRYGYTF. The gene calls are TRBV7-6 and TRBJ1-2, with TRBD1 matching over 8 bases. Germline CDR1 SGHVS, CDR2 FNYEAQ. This CDR3 has 15 residues. V dropped 5 bases and J dropped 4; count of bases not matched to a gene: 9.

The rearrangement links TRBV7-3 to TRBJ1-2; 12 bases are a match to TRBD1. The CDR3 contains 15 residues. Germline lookup yields CDR1 SGHTA and CDR2 FQGTGA. The junction had 4 bases not matched to a gene; V was cut back by 3 bases and J by 5 bases. DNA of the CDR3: TGTGCCAGCAGCTTTCTGGGACAGGGGGCTTATGGCTACACCTTC. Translated, it gives CASSFLGQGAYGYTF.

The genes are TRBV7-9 and TRBJ2-3; either TRBD1 or TRBD2 may fit D (6 bases each). Deletions cut 2 bases from V and 2 bases from J, with 11 bases between. Germline CDR1 and CDR2: SEHNR and FQNEAQ (reference sequence). This CDR3 is 15 amino acids long. The CDR3 nucleotides read TGTGCCAGCAGCTTATATCCGGGGGCCACAGATACGCAGTATTTT. The encoded protein is CASSLYPGATDTQYF.

This sequence joins TRBV21-1 and TRBJ1-6; the D call of TRBD1 is as the table states it, not checked on the DNA. TRBV21-1 is noted as a pseudogene. This CDR3 contains 16 residues. This CDR3 is CASSKEVKARDSPLHF. The CDR3, as DNA: TGTGCCAGCAGCAAAGAGGTAAAGGCCCGGGATTCACCCCTCCACTTT.

This chain joins TRBV7-9 and TRBJ1-1, with a tentative D call TRBD1 (5 bases). V lost 5 bases, J lost 8 bases, and 24 bases lay in between. Per germline, CDR1 SEHNR and CDR2 FQNEAQ (reference sequence). The CDR3 consists of 16 residues. CDR3 sequence reads: CASSPGTPGYAREAFF. The CDR3 bases are TGTGCCAGCAGCCCGGGGACGCCTGGTTACGCGAGGGAAGCTTTCTTT.

This clonotype was found a few times. The chain uses TRBV20-1 and TRBJ2-5, with TRBD2 identical over 12 bases. This CDR3 has 14 amino acids. Germline V gene data show CDR1 as DFQATT and CDR2 as SNEGSKA (reference sequence). The junction had 2 bases not matched to a gene; V was cut back by 2 bases and J by 4 bases. CDR3 nucleotide sequence: TGCAGTGCTAGAAGGACTAGCGGGGTAGAGACCCAGTACTTC. Protein: CSARRTSGVETQYF.

The chain carries TRBV7-6 and TRBJ2-1; D is possibly TRBD2 (7 bases). V was trimmed by 6 bases and J by 8 bases, leaving 23 bases between them. The CDR3 runs 16 residues. Germline loops: CDR1 SGHVS, CDR2 FNYEAQ. This chain's CDR3 is CASRRAGAFSWDEQFF. In nucleotides, the CDR3 is TGTGCCAGCAGGAGGGCGGGGGCCTTCTCTTGGGATGAGCAGTTCTTC.

The rearrangement uses TRBV15 and TRBJ2-5; 8 bases agree with TRBD1. The CDR3 is 14 amino acids. CDR1 is LNHNV, CDR2 YYDKDF, per germline (reference sequence). V shed 8 bases and J 5 bases; nucleotides not matched to a gene: 10. The CDR3 here is CATSPGQERETQYF. DNA for the CDR3: TGTGCCACCTCTCCGGGACAGGAAAGGGAGACCCAGTACTTC.

Written as DNA, the CDR3 is TGCGCCAGCAGCCAAGGGACTAGCCAAGAGACCCAGTACTTC. It encodes CASSQGTSQETQYF. The chain links TRBV5-1 to TRBJ2-5; 8 nucleotides line up with TRBD2. This CDR3 region has 14 residues. Germline V gene sequence: CDR1 SGHRS, CDR2 YFSETQ. J was trimmed by 1 base and V by 4 bases; bases with no gene match: 3.